A selection of T cell receptor beta chains follows, all from one sample in a study of blood T cells in healthy people across ages. Each CDR3 protein gets one entry after TCRdb re-called the 5' RACE reads with MiXCR. The sample shows approximately 1,100,000 distinct CDR3 sequences, around 45% of them seen only once. The sample consisted of blood. The receptors derive from a woman aged 60-75 years in good health. CDR3s include the opening cysteine and the closing phenylalanine or tryptophan. The D gene is left open where the match is weak. Where a row states a size, it is once, few, many or the class of an expanded clone; other rows omit it.

J gene | clone size | V gene | D gene | CDR3 protein | CDR3 DNA
TRBJ2-5 | NA | TRBV11-2 | TRBD2 | CASSFGTSGRGETQYF | TGTGCCAGCAGCTTTGGGACTAGCGGGAGGGGAGAGACCCAGTACTTC
TRBJ2-1 | NA | TRBV6-1 | TRBD2 | CASSEGGLAASNEQFF | TGTGCCAGCAGTGAGGGGGGACTAGCGGCCTCAAATGAGCAGTTCTTC
TRBJ2-1 | NA | TRBV9 | NA | CASSVGYVTAWSSYNEQFF | TGTGCCAGCAGCGTAGGTTATGTGACAGCTTGGAGCTCCTACAATGAGCAGTTCTTC
TRBJ1-2 | few | TRBV6-5 | NA | CASSYGTANYGYTF | TGTGCCAGCAGTTACGGGACTGCAAACTATGGCTACACCTTC
TRBJ1-4 | NA | TRBV7-2 | NA | CASSLTRVGQGEKLFF | TGTGCCAGCAGCTTAACCAGAGTGGGCCAGGGGGAAAAACTGTTTTTT
TRBJ2-5 | NA | TRBV29-1 | NA | CSVEKGARKETQYF | TGCAGCGTTGAGAAAGGGGCGCGGAAAGAGACCCAGTACTTC
TRBJ2-7 | few | TRBV29-1 | NA | CSVGGVGDEQYF | TGCAGCGTTGGGGGAGTCGGGGACGAGCAGTACTTC
TRBJ1-6 | NA | TRBV7-6 | NA | CASSLVSGAGNSPLHF | TGTGCCAGCAGCTTAGTATCGGGGGCTGGTAATTCACCCCTCCACTTT
TRBJ2-1 | NA | TRBV11-2 | NA | CASSGGLLNEQFF | TGTGCCAGCAGCGGGGGACTTCTCAATGAGCAGTTCTTC
TRBJ2-7 | NA | TRBV7-9 | NA | CASSYHGGYEQYF | TGTGCCAGCAGCTACCACGGGGGCTACGAGCAGTACTTC
TRBJ1-1 | few | TRBV20-1 | NA | CSARDRESVLMNTEAFF | TGCAGTGCTAGAGATCGGGAGAGTGTTCTCATGAACACTGAAGCTTTCTTT
TRBJ2-7 | NA | TRBV20-1 | NA | CSARAGSAIHEQYF | TGCAGTGCTAGGGCGGGGTCCGCGATCCACGAGCAGTACTTC
TRBJ2-1 | few | TRBV7-9 | NA | CASSTRPNEQFF | TGTGCCAGCAGCACCAGACCAAATGAGCAGTTCTTC
TRBJ2-7 | few | TRBV10-1 | TRBD2 | CASSGGLADTYEQYF | TGCGCCAGCAGTGGGGGACTAGCGGATACCTACGAGCAGTACTTC
TRBJ2-1 | NA | TRBV24-1 | TRBD2 | CATSDPPAGEGQFF | TGTGCCACCAGTGACCCCCCGGCGGGAGAAGGGCAGTTCTTC
TRBJ2-5 | NA | TRBV2 | NA | CASDPGVETQYF | TGTGCCAGCGATCCGGGCGTGGAGACCCAGTACTTC
TRBJ1-4 | few | TRBV6-5 | NA | CASSYSLGTNEKLFF | TGTGCCAGCAGTTACTCCCTGGGAACTAATGAAAAACTGTTTTTT
TRBJ2-1 | NA | TRBV5-1 | NA | CASSLRQGAWTSGSNEQFF | TGCGCCAGCAGCCTTAGACAGGGGGCATGGACTAGCGGTTCAAATGAGCAGTTCTTC
TRBJ2-5 | NA | TRBV27 | TRBD2 | CASSPGLAGSPFQETQYF | TGTGCCAGCAGTCCGGGACTAGCGGGATCACCTTTCCAAGAGACCCAGTACTTC
TRBJ2-7 | NA | TRBV6-2/TRBV6-3 | TRBD1 | CASNTRDRGTSEQYF | TGTGCCAGCAACACCCGGGACAGGGGGACGAGCGAGCAGTACTTC
TRBJ1-4 | NA | TRBV29-1 | NA | CSVRAGATNEKLFF | TGCAGCGTGCGCGCAGGGGCAACTAATGAAAAACTGTTTTTT
TRBJ2-5 | few | TRBV10-3 | TRBD1 | CAIRSGTGQETQYF | TGTGCCATCAGGTCCGGGACAGGTCAAGAGACCCAGTACTTC
TRBJ2-5 | NA | TRBV20-1 | TRBD2 | CSARAGLVQGTQYF | TGCAGTGCTAGAGCCGGACTAGTCCAAGGGACCCAGTACTTC
TRBJ2-7 | many | TRBV6-6 | NA | CASQQDRIWYF | TGTGCCAGCCAACAAGACAGGATCTGGTACTTC
TRBJ2-7 | many | TRBV29-1 | NA | CSVDGGFLGYEQYF | TGCAGCGTGGACGGGGGTTTCTTAGGCTACGAGCAGTACTTC
TRBJ2-5 | NA | TRBV28 | TRBD2 | CASSLWTSGQETQYF | TGTGCCAGCAGTTTATGGACTAGCGGCCAAGAGACCCAGTACTTC
TRBJ2-5 | NA | TRBV6-1 | NA | CASSEQVLLGTQYF | TGTGCCAGCAGTGAGCAGGTGCTGCTGGGGACCCAGTACTTC
TRBJ2-1 | few | TRBV20-1 | TRBD2 | CSALGWRGAYNEQFF | TGCAGTGCCCTGGGCTGGCGGGGGGCCTACAATGAGCAGTTCTTC
TRBJ2-5 | many | TRBV9 | NA | CASSVDVGETQYF | TGTGCCAGCAGCGTAGACGTAGGAGAGACCCAGTACTTC
TRBJ2-7 | NA | TRBV5-1 | NA | CASSGGTGSSYEQYF | TGCGCCAGCTCTGGGGGCACAGGGAGCTCCTACGAGCAGTACTTC
TRBJ2-7 | few | TRBV12-3/TRBV12-4 | TRBD1 | CASRPGQLYEQYF | TGTGCCAGCAGGCCGGGACAGCTCTACGAGCAGTACTTC
TRBJ2-7 | few | TRBV9 | NA | CASSVGGGGAVYEQYF | TGTGCCAGCAGCGTAGGTGGGGGAGGAGCTGTCTACGAGCAGTACTTC
TRBJ2-7 | NA | TRBV6-6 | TRBD2 | CASSPGTSTGEQYF | TGTGCCAGCAGTCCCGGGACTAGCACTGGCGAGCAGTACTTC
TRBJ2-7 | NA | TRBV15 | NA | CATSTRRGANYEQYF | TGTGCCACCAGCACTCGGCGGGGCGCGAACTACGAGCAGTACTTC
TRBJ1-6 | few | TRBV28 | NA | CASSGDMRRLTSSYNSPLHF | TGTGCCAGCAGCGGGGACATGCGGAGACTAACGAGCTCCTATAATTCACCCCTCCACTTT
TRBJ2-1 | few | TRBV15 | NA | CATSRDPGPGRFF | TGTGCCACCAGCAGAGATCCGGGGCCAGGTCGGTTCTTC
TRBJ2-7 | many | TRBV9 | TRBD1 | CASSGQGSYEQYF | TGTGCCAGCAGCGGACAGGGGAGCTACGAGCAGTACTTC
TRBJ2-2 | few | TRBV9 | NA | CASSVTDELFF | TGTGCCAGCAGCGTAACGGATGAGCTGTTTTTT
TRBJ2-1 | NA | TRBV12-3/TRBV12-4 | NA | CASSPRATGGNEQFF | TGTGCCAGCAGTCCCAGAGCGACGGGCGGTAATGAGCAGTTCTTC
TRBJ2-5 | many | TRBV9 | NA | CASSVGRQETQYF | TGTGCCAGCAGCGTCGGCAGACAAGAGACCCAGTACTTC